Presented here are 14 T cell receptor beta chains from one specimen sequenced in a study of T cell responses to AZD1222 COVID-19 vaccine. TCRdb keeps only in-frame clones here, not all; method: immunoSEQ multiplex PCR. The sample consists of approximately 190,000 clones, approximately 90% of them appearing once. The specimen was peripheral blood, collected on day 0 of AZD1222 vaccination. The origin of the receptors is an adult in good health.

The chain uses TRBV6-5 and TRBJ2-7; D remains ambiguous. The CDR3 contains 11 residues. V was pared by 4 bases and J by 3 bases, with 4 bases between. Germline CDR1 is MNHEY and CDR2 is SVGAGI. The chain's CDR3 is CASSSNYEQYF. CDR3 sequence (DNA): TGTGCCAGCAGTTCTAACTACGAGCAGTACTTC.

The chain employs TRBV27 and TRBJ2-7; tentatively, D is TRBD1 (5 bases). Germline V gives CDR1 MNHEY, CDR2 SMNVEV (reference sequence). The CDR3 loop spans 15 amino acids. The ends were cut back, 4 bases at V and 0 bases at J, with 13 bases in the middle. The CDR3, as DNA: TGTGCCAGCAGTTGGGGCGGTTCCCACTCCTACGAGCAGTACTTC. Translated: CASSWGGSHSYEQYF.

The chain is built from TRBV5-5 and TRBJ2-1; D gene unclear. The V gene lost 1 base and the J gene lost 3 bases, with 8 bases spanning the gap. CDR3 size: 14 residues. Germline lookup yields CDR1 SGHKS and CDR2 YYEKEE (reference sequence). CDR3 protein: CASSLLAVYNEQFF. The CDR3 DNA is TGTGCCAGCAGCTTGTTGGCTGTCTACAATGAGCAGTTCTTC.

The V and J genes are TRBV19 and TRBJ1-2; TRBD1 agrees at 12 bases. Germline trimming cut 4 bases from V and 4 bases from J; bases unmatched to any gene: 13. The CDR3 consists of 18 residues. Germline V gene data show CDR1 as LNHDA and CDR2 as SQIVND (reference sequence). The CDR3 protein is CASSTQGPRDRGPYGYTF. The CDR3, as DNA: TGTGCCAGTAGTACACAGGGGCCCCGGGACAGGGGGCCCTATGGCTACACCTTC.

The chain uses TRBV28 and TRBJ1-6; no definite D call. Looked up from germline, CDR1 is MDHEN and CDR2 is SYDVKM. This CDR3 has 15 amino acids. Trimming removed 2 bases at V and 13 bases at J, with 18 bases between. CDR3 coding DNA: TGTGCCAGCAGTTTACCCCTGGGTGGCCGTTGGCCCCTCCACTTT. As protein: CASSLPLGGRWPLHF.

This clone occurred once. V usage is TRBV15 and J usage is TRBJ2-6; TRBD1 is a possible D gene (6 bases). Per germline, CDR1 LNHNV and CDR2 YYDKDF (reference sequence). V shed 5 bases and J shed 1 base, with 12 bases lying between them. This CDR3 is 16 amino acids long. CDR3 sequence: CATSSLQGSGANVLTF. DNA of the CDR3: TGTGCCACCAGCTCCTTACAGGGTTCTGGGGCCAACGTCCTGACTTTC.

The chain couples TRBV24-1 to TRBJ1-5; D is uncertain. The ends were cut back, 0 bases at V and 7 bases at J, with 3 bases in the middle. The CDR3 is 12 residues long. Germline assignment: CDR1 KGHDR and CDR2 SFDVKD. CDR3 nucleotide sequence: TGTGCCACCAGTGATTTGGGGCAGCCCCAGCATTTT. Translating gives CATSDLGQPQHF.

This clone came up once. The J gene is TRBJ1-2, the V gene TRBV4-1, with D perhaps matching TRBD1 (6 bases). The CDR3 has 16 amino acids. The germline V gene encodes CDR1 MGHRA and CDR2 YSYEKL. V dropped 1 base and J dropped 2 bases, with 14 bases sitting between them. The CDR3 sequence: CASSQGQGRPNYGYTF. CDR3 coding DNA: TGCGCCAGCAGCCAAGGTCAGGGGCGACCGAACTATGGCTACACCTTC.

The chain joins TRBV24-1 to TRBJ1-5; maybe TRBD1 (5 bases). The CDR3 spans 15 residues. V gave up 4 bases and J gave up 4 bases, with 13 bases separating them. From germline, CDR1 is KGHDR and CDR2 SFDVKD. The CDR3 here is CATSETGRGNQPQHF. The CDR3 region has the DNA TGTGCCACCAGTGAAACTGGACGGGGGAATCAGCCCCAGCATTTT.

This clone was seen once. The rearrangement links TRBV19 to TRBJ2-1; 9 nucleotides align to TRBD2. Losses at the gene ends were 8 bases for V and 8 bases for J; bases not matched to a gene: 16. The CDR3 has 16 residues. The germline V gene encodes CDR1 LNHDA and CDR2 SQIVND (reference sequence). CDR3 coding DNA: TGTGCCAGTGCTGAACTAAACAGCGGGGGGAGCGATGAGCAGTTCTTC. Translation: CASAELNSGGSDEQFF.

The chain carries TRBV12-3 or TRBV12-4 and TRBJ1-2, with D perhaps TRBD1 (6 bases). The CDR3 loop spans 13 amino acids. The V gene lost 6 bases and the J gene lost 0 bases, with 8 bases spanning the gap. The CDR3 region is CASRDSTNYGYTF. DNA of the CDR3: TGTGCCAGCAGGGACAGTACTAACTATGGCTACACCTTC.

This chain links TRBV5-4 with TRBJ2-1; tentatively, D is TRBD1 (5 bases). Germline V gene data show CDR1 as SGHNT and CDR2 as YYREEE (reference sequence). The V gene lost 0 bases and the J gene lost 7 bases, with 17 bases spanning the gap. This CDR3 region has 16 residues. Here the CDR3 reads CASSLAGQSGVNEQFF. The CDR3 region has the DNA TGTGCCAGCAGCTTGGCAGGGCAGAGTGGAGTAAATGAGCAGTTCTTC.

This clone was detected only a few times. The rearrangement links TRBV7-8 to TRBJ2-1, with TRBD2 matching 10 bases. Germline V CDR1 and CDR2: SGHVS, FQNEAQ. V lost 0 bases, J lost 8 bases, and 10 bases stayed unmatched. The CDR3 spans 17 residues. This CDR3 reads CASSLAGGASGSHEQFF. CDR3 nucleotide sequence: TGTGCCAGCAGCTTAGCTGGGGGGGCTAGCGGGAGTCATGAGCAGTTCTTC.

V usage is TRBV19 and J usage is TRBJ2-7; 9 nucleotides line up with TRBD1. J lost 2 bases, V lost 7 bases, and 9 bases had no gene match. Looked up from germline, CDR1 is LNHDA and CDR2 is SQIVND (reference sequence). The CDR3 length is 15 residues. CDR3 in amino acids: CASTPRQGETYEQYF. CDR3 bases: TGTGCCAGTACCCCCAGACAGGGGGAAACCTACGAGCAGTACTTC.